This record concerns one T cell receptor beta chain sequence. Its antigen is not known. These data belong to a study of persistence of HIV-infected CD4 T cells. Germline V gene sequence: CDR1 SGHRS, CDR2 YFSETQ. The CDR3 is 17 amino acids. Between the trimmed V and J ends, which lost 1 base and 7 bases, there was a span of 18 bases. The stimulus was lysate of CMV-infected fibroblasts, around 10 ug/mL. CD40L-negative CD69-negative CD45RO-high memory CD4+ T cells were sorted as populations depleted of antigen-responding cells. Stimulated PBMCs had first been depleted of CD8+ T cells. Overall study findings and caveats: CMV- and Gag-responding cells had lower TCRbeta richness than CD3/CD28-responding cells.

Sequencing used immunoSEQ version 4 in survey mode. Assay: immunoSEQ multiplex PCR; the TCRdb copy retains only in-frame clones and omits some. The sample includes tens of thousands of clones, around 80% of them seen just once. Material: CD4+ T cells sorted from PBMCs after roughly 18-hour stimulation, obtained from a patient who received antiretroviral therapy. The TCR sequence derives from an adult man with HIV who was CMV-seropositive. The chain couples TRBV5-1 to TRBJ1-6; D not resolved. The CDR3 sequence is CASSLTPSDLPNSPLHF. The DNA of the CDR3 is TGCGCCAGCAGCTTGACTCCATCCGACCTTCCGAATTCACCCCTCCACTTT.